This T cell receptor (beta chain) was found in a study of PD-1 blockade in mismatch repair-deficient tumors. Notes on the study in general: All three positive peptides came from frameshift mutations, yielding over a hundred blood TCRs. After pembrolizumab, tumor-resident clones rose rapidly, then generally contracted before radiologic responses.

Remarks on this clone: The antigen is unknown.

Produced via immunoSEQ multiplex PCR; TCRdb's table is partial and in-frame only. The sample has some 9,700 clones, about 90% seen once. CDR1 is KGHSH, CDR2 LQKENI, per germline. This CDR3 has 17 residues. Trimming cost V 2 bases and J 3 bases; bases outside gene matches: 12. Sample time point: roughly ten-day in vitro stimulation with candidate mutation-associated neoantigen peptide 1. Cells were stimulated around 9 days with each of roughly 7 ELISpot-reactive neoantigens. The chain has TRBV18 and TRBJ1-1; TRBD1 matches 7 bases. Here the sequenced sample was cells cultured in vitro, taken from a patient treated with pembrolizumab. The sequence was collected from an adult with mismatch repair-deficient cancer. The CDR3 bases are TGTGCCAGCTCACCAACGGACAGGCCCCGCTATGACACTGAAGCTTTCTTT. Its translation: CASSPTDRPRYDTEAFF. The full variable domain, with the rest looked up from reference TRBV18 and TRBJ1-1, is NAGVMQNPRHLVRRRGQEARLRCSPMKGHSHVYWYRQLPEEGLKFMVYLQKENIIDESGMPKERFSAEFPKEGPSILRIQQVVRGDSAAYFCASSPTDRPRYDTEAFFGQGTRLTVV.